Listed here are 5 T cell receptor beta chains from one sample, sequenced in a study of blood T cell repertoires in COVID-19 (dated by TCRdb to between 2020 and 2021). The library was generated by the immunoSEQ multiplex PCR assay. The clones in this table, taken by TCRdb from immuneACCESS, are in-frame only. Not every clone is retained; where verified, under half of the shortfall comes from an unresolved V gene, and the cause of the rest is unknown. The sample table shows about 130,000 clones, and about 85% are seen once. Of the sample, around 5% is held by the ten largest clones. Sequencing was performed on peripheral blood. These receptor sequences come from a woman aged 65 to 85 with COVID-19, enrolled during active disease.

Here the CDR3 DNA reads TGTGCCACCAGCAGAGGAAGGTTGGAGTACGAGCAGTACTTC. Its protein is CATSRGRLEYEQYF. The chain links TRBV15 to TRBJ2-7; no clear D gene. The CDR3 runs 14 residues. The V gene lost 1 base and the J gene lost 4 bases, with 11 bases spanning the gap. CDR1 is LNHNV, CDR2 YYDKDF, per germline (reference sequence).

The chain recombines TRBV7-3 with TRBJ2-4; 9 nucleotides align to TRBD1. Germline CDR1 SGHTA, CDR2 FQGTGA. The J segment lost 3 bases and the V segment lost 4 bases, leaving 16 bases of the junction unmatched. The CDR3 runs 19 residues. CDR3 in amino acids: CASSSDRGSLVPDKNIQYF. The DNA for the CDR3 is TGTGCCAGCAGCTCCGACAGGGGGTCCTTGGTGCCAGACAAAAACATTCAGTACTTC.

V usage is TRBV5-1 and J usage is TRBJ2-3, with D unresolved. The germline CDR1 and CDR2 sequences are SGHRS and YFSETQ. The CDR3 has 12 amino acids. V was cut by 4 bases and J by 2 bases, with 5 bases left in between. This CDR3 is CASSADTDTQYF. The CDR3 coding sequence is TGCGCCAGCAGCGCGGACACAGATACGCAGTATTTT.

V usage is TRBV29-1 and J usage is TRBJ2-2; 10 positions match TRBD1. The junction had 5 bases not matched to a gene; V was cut back by 3 bases and J by 7 bases. CDR1 is SQVTM, CDR2 ANQGSEA, per germline. CDR3 length equals 14 residues. The CDR3 nucleotides read TGCAGCGTTGATCGGACAGGGGGAGTCGGGGAGCTGTTTTTT. This gives the protein CSVDRTGGVGELFF.

The chain is built from TRBV10-3 and TRBJ1-1, with a weak D call TRBD1 (6 bases). Germline V gives CDR1 ENHRY, CDR2 SYGVKD. The ends were cut back, 8 bases at V and 1 base at J, with 11 bases in the middle. This CDR3 is built from 13 residues. Written as DNA, the CDR3 is TGTGCCATCCAGGCCAGGGGGAACACTGAAGCTTTCTTT. This encodes CAIQARGNTEAFF.